This TCR beta chain was sequenced during a study of T cell changes during pregnancy in multiple sclerosis. TCRdb's table, derived via immunoSEQ multiplex PCR, lists solely in-frame clones and lacks some. The table lists 20,000 to 25,000 clones, around 81% of them singletons. The CDR3 has 17 residues. V lost 0 bases, J lost 2 bases, and 17 bases lay in between. CDR1 is LGHNA and CDR2 is YSLEER in the germline V gene. The material was CD8+ T cells from peripheral blood mononuclear cells, obtained in the first trimester of pregnancy. The sequence derives from a female donor in good health, enrolled as a control in a pregnancy study. The rearrangement joins TRBV4-3 to TRBJ2-7, with D perhaps matching TRBD2 (6 bases). The CDR3 region has the DNA TGCGCCAGCAGCCAAGATGTCTCAGGGCGGGGAGCCTACGAGCAGTACTTC. Translated: CASSQDVSGRGAYEQYF.